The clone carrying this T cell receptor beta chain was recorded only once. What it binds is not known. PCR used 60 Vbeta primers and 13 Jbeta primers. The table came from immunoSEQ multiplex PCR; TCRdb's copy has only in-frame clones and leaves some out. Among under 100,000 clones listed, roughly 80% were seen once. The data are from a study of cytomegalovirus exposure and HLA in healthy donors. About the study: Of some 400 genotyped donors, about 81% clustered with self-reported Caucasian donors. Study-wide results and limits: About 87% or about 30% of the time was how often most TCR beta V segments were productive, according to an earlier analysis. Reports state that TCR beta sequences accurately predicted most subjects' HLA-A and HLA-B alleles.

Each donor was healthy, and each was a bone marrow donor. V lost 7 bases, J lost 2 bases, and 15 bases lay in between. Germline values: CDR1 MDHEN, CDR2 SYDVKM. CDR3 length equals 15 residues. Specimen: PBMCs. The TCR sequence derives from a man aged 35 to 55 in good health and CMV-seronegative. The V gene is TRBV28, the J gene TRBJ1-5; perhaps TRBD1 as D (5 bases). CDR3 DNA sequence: TGTGCCAGCAATCCCGGACAATTCGGCAATCAGCCCCAGCATTTT. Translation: CASNPGQFGNQPQHF.